This T cell receptor (beta chain) came from a study of CD8+CD57+ T cells in acquired aplastic anemia. Study overall: The sorted CD4+ and CD8+ cells yielded an average around 3.2 ug of DNA.

The TCR beta profiling, which covered VDJ combination and CDR3 sequence, was carried out using genomic DNA as the template. TCRdb re-called the reads through MiXCR, storing one row per CDR3 protein. Here the sample spans 120,000 or so distinct CDR3 sequences, 30% to 45% being singletons. This clonotype was recorded many times. Its specificity is not known. V dropped 8 bases and J dropped 5; count of bases not matched to a gene: 5. Germline V gene data show CDR1 as MNHEY and CDR2 as SVGEGT. CDR3 length: 13 amino acids. The authors sequenced patients whose flow cytometry had shown CD8+CD57+ cell expansion. As a group, the patients uniformly had severe acquired aplastic anemia. Broader study findings: CD8+ Simpson's diversity showed no significant patient-control difference. Shared by patients and controls, 25 to 30 CD8+ CDR3s were abundant in patients.

The TCR was taken from a human donor with aplastic anemia. Sequenced sample: sorted CD4+, CD8+, or CD8+CD57+ T cells (not recorded which) from PBMCs. The J gene is TRBJ1-5, the V gene TRBV6-2 or TRBV6-3, with 8 bases lining up with TRBD1. The chain's CDR3 is CASAGGRDQPQHF. The CDR3 DNA is TGTGCCAGCGCAGGGGGCAGGGATCAGCCCCAGCATTTT.